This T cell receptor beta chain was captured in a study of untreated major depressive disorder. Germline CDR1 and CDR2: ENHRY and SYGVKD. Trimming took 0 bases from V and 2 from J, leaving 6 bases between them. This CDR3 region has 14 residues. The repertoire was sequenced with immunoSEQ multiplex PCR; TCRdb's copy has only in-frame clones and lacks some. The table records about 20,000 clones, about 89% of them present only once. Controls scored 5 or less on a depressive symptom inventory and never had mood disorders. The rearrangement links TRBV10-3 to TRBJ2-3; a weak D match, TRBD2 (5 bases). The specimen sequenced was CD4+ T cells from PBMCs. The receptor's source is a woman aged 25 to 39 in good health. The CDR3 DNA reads TGTGCCATCAGTGAGTCGGAGGTCACAGATACGCAGTATTTT. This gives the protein CAISESEVTDTQYF.